These 30 T cell receptor beta chains were all obtained from the same sample, sequenced in a study of vaccination effects on CD4 cells after COVID-19. Repertoires were generated with immunoSEQ multiplex PCR, while TCRdb's copy carries only in-frame clones and drops some. This table has 30,000 to 35,000 clones, more than 75% appearing once. For these TCRs, the target antigens are not known. After expansion with viral peptide pools in the ViraFEST assay, antigen-specific CD4+ T cells were sequenced. Culturing for nine to ten days preceded CD4+ T cell isolation. The vaccine given was either BNT162b2 or mRNA-1273, in two doses. Sequenced material: CD4+ T cells from PBMCs cultured with HCoV-NL63 spike peptides, taken after COVID-19 vaccination. The receptors derive from a human donor who received a COVID-19 vaccine. Some clones in this sample may be carry-over from other donors' samples.

The chain carries TRBV2 and TRBJ2-5; D is ambiguous. This CDR3 region has 14 residues. Trimming removed 2 bases at V and 1 base at J, with 8 bases between. The germline gives CDR1 SNHLY, CDR2 FYNNEI. The CDR3 is CASSELTVQETQYF. CDR3 in DNA: TGTGCCAGCAGTGAACTTACAGTCCAAGAGACCCAGTACTTC.

This clone was observed once. The chain employs TRBV5-8 and TRBJ1-1; no reliable D call. Germline V gene sequence: CDR1 SGHTS, CDR2 YDEGEE. V lost 2 bases and J 4 bases, leaving 9 bases between the germline ends. CDR3 length equals 13 residues. Here the CDR3 reads CASSFVPGTEAFF. The DNA for the CDR3 is TGTGCCAGCAGCTTTGTCCCAGGCACTGAAGCTTTCTTT.

V is TRBV5-1 and J is TRBJ2-3; TRBD2 matches 11 bases. The CDR3 covers 15 residues. CDR1 and CDR2 (germline): SGHRS, YFSETQ. V lost 2 bases to trimming and J lost 1 base; unmatched junction nucleotides: 0. CDR3: CASSLLAGGTDTQYF. The CDR3 DNA reads TGCGCCAGCAGCTTACTAGCGGGGGGCACAGATACGCAGTATTTT. The complete variable domain, with remaining parts taken from reference TRBV5-1 and TRBJ2-3, reads KAGVTQTPRYLIKTRGQQVTLSCSPISGHRSVSWYQQTPGQGLQFLFEYFSETQRNKGNFPGRFSGRQFSNSRSEMNVSTLELGDSALYLCASSLLAGGTDTQYFGPGTRLTVL.

This clone has only one observation. This rearrangement joins TRBV5-1 to TRBJ2-7; the D gene is possibly TRBD1 (5 bases). V lost 0 bases and J 1 base, leaving 11 bases between the germline ends. Looked up from germline, CDR1 is SGHRS and CDR2 is YFSETQ. This CDR3 region has 15 residues. The CDR3 DNA reads TGCGCCAGCAGCTTGGGTGGGGCGGTATCCTACGAGCAGTACGTC. It yields the protein CASSLGGAVSYEQYV.

The genes are TRBV19 and TRBJ2-1; either TRBD1 or TRBD2 may fit D (5 bases each). V was shortened by 4 bases and J by 0 bases, with 22 bases between the two germline ends. The V gene's germline CDR1 is LNHDA and CDR2 SQIVND (reference sequence). The CDR3 is made up of 19 amino acids. CDR3 DNA: TGTGCCAGTAGTACTCAGCCGGGACGAGGCCCAAGCTCCTACAATGAGCAGTTCTTC. It is translated as CASSTQPGRGPSSYNEQFF.

The chain has TRBV5-4 and TRBJ2-2; D gene uncertain. The CDR3 is made up of 15 amino acids. Germline V lookup: CDR1 SGHNT, CDR2 YYREEE (reference sequence). V lost 3 bases, J lost 1 base, and 10 bases lay in between. The CDR3 reads CASSSAGLNTGELFF. The CDR3 DNA is TGTGCCAGCAGCTCGGCAGGCTTGAACACCGGGGAGCTGTTTTTT.

This clone was observed a single time. The CDR3, as DNA: TGTGCCACCAGTGATTCCGTGTCTTCCTACAATGAGCAGTTCTTC. Translation gives CATSDSVSSYNEQFF. The rearrangement links TRBV24-1 to TRBJ2-1, with D uncertain. Germline-derived CDR1 and CDR2 are KGHDR and SFDVKD. The CDR3 is made up of 15 amino acids. Trimming left V 2 bases short and J 1 base short, with 8 bases between.

This rearrangement joins TRBV6-5 to TRBJ1-4, with D unresolved. Trimming shortened V by 6 bases and J by 0 bases, and 11 bases separated the two germline ends. CDR3 length equals 15 residues. CDR1 is MNHEY, CDR2 SVGAGI, per germline. This chain's CDR3 is CASRLDKATNEKLFF. The CDR3, as DNA: TGTGCCAGCAGATTAGACAAAGCAACTAATGAAAAACTGTTTTTT.

The chain joins TRBV24-1 to TRBJ2-5; D may correspond to TRBD1 or TRBD2 (5 bases each). CDR3 length: 12 residues. Germline V gene lookup returns CDR1 KGHDR and CDR2 SFDVKD. Trimming pared 9 bases from V and 4 bases from J, leaving 11 bases between. CDR3 loop: CATRGFGETQYF. The DNA for the CDR3 is TGTGCCACCCGGGGCTTTGGAGAGACCCAGTACTTC.

This clone has a single count. V usage is TRBV5-1 and J usage is TRBJ2-4; D is perhaps TRBD1 (5 bases). V lost 0 bases, J lost 0 bases, and 10 bases lay in between. CDR3 length equals 16 residues. Germline loops: CDR1 SGHRS, CDR2 YFSETQ. The DNA of the CDR3 is TGCGCCAGCAGCTTGGTGGCAGGGATAGCCAAAAACATTCAGTACTTC. This translates into CASSLVAGIAKNIQYF.

The genes are TRBV2 and TRBJ2-7, with 7 bases fitting TRBD1. This CDR3 is 12 amino acids long. V dropped 10 bases and J dropped 1; count of bases not matched to a gene: 4. Germline CDR1 reads SNHLY; CDR2 reads FYNNEI. In nucleotides, the CDR3 is TGTGCCATACGACAGGGTTCCTACGAGCAGTACGTC. Translation gives CAIRQGSYEQYV.

The chain couples TRBV19 to TRBJ2-2, with D possibly being TRBD1 (5 bases). The CDR3 runs 14 residues. Germline loops: CDR1 LNHDA, CDR2 SQIVND (reference sequence). V was clipped by 2 bases and J by 2 bases, with 6 bases between them. CDR3 sequence (DNA): TGTGCCAGTAGTATACAGGGAAACACCGGGGAGCTGTTTTTT. Amino acid sequence: CASSIQGNTGELFF.

Only one count was recorded for this clone. The V and J genes are TRBV5-1 and TRBJ2-1; 7 bases are shared with TRBD2. Germline CDR1 SGHRS, CDR2 YFSETQ. V shed 4 bases and J 6 bases; nucleotides not matched to a gene: 10. The CDR3 contains 15 residues. The CDR3 DNA sequence: TGCGCCAGCAGCGGTGGGACTACCTTACTCAATGAGCAGTTCTTC. It codes for CASSGGTTLLNEQFF.

Note on this clone: This sample also contains other DNA sequences that code for the same CDR3. This chain joins TRBV5-1 and TRBJ2-5; TRBD2 agrees at 9 bases. The germline CDR1 and CDR2 sequences are SGHRS and YFSETQ. This CDR3 is built from 15 residues. Losses at the gene ends were 0 bases for V and 5 bases for J; bases not matched to a gene: 5. CDR3 bases: TGCGCCAGCAGCTTGGGACTAGCGGTAGGCGAGACCCAGTACTTC. This translates into CASSLGLAVGETQYF.

The genes are TRBV2 and TRBJ2-5, with D possibly TRBD1 on 6 matching bases. CDR1 and CDR2 (germline): SNHLY, FYNNEI. V lost 8 bases and J 3 bases, leaving 19 bases between the germline ends. There are 15 residues in the CDR3. CDR3 region: CASSLLDSREETQYF. The CDR3 bases are TGTGCCAGCTCCCTTCTGGACAGTAGGGAAGAGACCCAGTACTTC.

The V and J genes are TRBV6-5 and TRBJ2-3; 10 nucleotides align to TRBD2. The germline V gene encodes CDR1 MNHEY and CDR2 SVGAGI. The V and J ends lost 6 bases and 5 bases, in that order; junction bases with no gene match: 8. This CDR3 region has 15 residues. The CDR3 sequence is CASRERGGLGDTQYF. Here the CDR3 DNA reads TGTGCCAGCAGAGAGCGGGGGGGCCTTGGAGATACGCAGTATTTT.

The chain carries TRBV7-2 and TRBJ2-2; 8 bases are shared with TRBD1. Germline V lookup: CDR1 SGHTA, CDR2 FQGNSA. This CDR3 is 15 amino acids long. The V and J ends lost 3 bases and 4 bases, in that order; junction bases with no gene match: 4. The CDR3 loop is CASSFTQGVTGELFF. In DNA form, the CDR3 reads TGTGCCAGCAGCTTTACACAGGGGGTCACCGGGGAGCTGTTTTTT.

The chain couples TRBV30 to TRBJ1-3; D unclear. V was trimmed by 0 bases and J by 0 bases, leaving 24 bases between them. This CDR3 is 20 amino acids long. The germline V gene has CDR1 GTSNPN and CDR2 SVGIG (reference sequence). CDR3 DNA: TGTGCCTGGAGTGTAGGAGTGGGTGAGCGGACCACGAGCTCTGGAAACACCATATATTTT. It is translated as CAWSVGVGERTTSSGNTIYF.

The chain couples TRBV6-5 to TRBJ2-7, with 7 bases lining up with TRBD2. With V trimmed by 6 bases and J by 2 bases, 1 base remained unmatched. The CDR3 is made up of 12 amino acids. Germline V CDR1 and CDR2: MNHEY, SVGAGI. In DNA form, the CDR3 reads TGTGCCAGCAGGGCGGGGGCCTACGAGCAGTACGTC. Amino acid sequence: CASRAGAYEQYV.

This sequence joins TRBV10-3 and TRBJ2-3; TRBD1 is a possible D gene (5 bases). V lost 0 bases and J lost 4, with 8 bases in between. Germline CDR1 reads ENHRY; CDR2 reads SYGVKD. The CDR3 has 14 amino acids. In DNA, the CDR3 is TGTGCCATCAGTGAGTCCACAGGCCCAGATACGCAGTATTTT. Its translation is CAISESTGPDTQYF.

The V and J genes are TRBV5-4 and TRBJ2-3; D remains unclear. The CDR3 contains 13 residues. Germline lookup yields CDR1 SGHNT and CDR2 YYREEE (reference sequence). V was shortened by 2 bases and J by 2 bases, with 6 bases between the two germline ends. The CDR3 bases are TGTGCCAGCAGCTTTACGGACACAGATACGCAGTATTTT. Translation: CASSFTDTDTQYF. Drawing the rest from reference TRBV5-4 and TRBJ2-3, the complete variable domain is ETGVTQSPTHLIKTRGQQVTLRCSSQSGHNTVSWYQQALGQGPQFIFQYYREEENGRGNFPPRFSGLQFPNYSSELNVNALELDDSALYLCASSFTDTDTQYFGPGTRLTVL.

The V gene is TRBV2, the J gene TRBJ1-5; perhaps TRBD1 as D (6 bases). Germline CDR1 is SNHLY and CDR2 is FYNNEI. The CDR3 runs 16 residues. Trimming left V 6 bases short and J 6 bases short, with 21 bases between. The CDR3 DNA follows: TGTGCCAGCAGGGAGGAGGGGGGGTCAAGGTTTCAGCCCCAGCATTTT. Its translation is CASREEGGSRFQPQHF. Using reference TRBV2 and TRBJ1-5 for the parts outside the CDR3, the full variable domain is EPEVTQTPSHQVTQMGQEVILRCVPISNHLYFYWYRQILGQKVEFLVSFYNNEISEKSEIFDDQFSVERPDGSNFTLKIRSTKLEDSAMYFCASREEGGSRFQPQHFGDGTRLSIL.

This clone was recorded once. The J gene is TRBJ2-3, the V gene TRBV3-1 (or the pseudogene TRBV3-2); 7 bases line up with TRBD2. The CDR3 has 17 residues. CDR1 LGHDT and CDR2 YNNKEL come from the germline V gene (reference sequence). V shed 4 bases, J shed 0 bases, and the junction held 10 bases outside the gene matches. Here the CDR3 reads CASSPSSIGGSTDTQYF. The CDR3 nucleotides are TGTGCCAGCAGCCCTTCTTCAATCGGGGGGAGCACAGATACGCAGTATTTT.

The J gene is TRBJ2-3, the V gene TRBV6-6, with D unclear. This CDR3 spans 15 amino acids. CDR1 is MNHNY, CDR2 SVGAGI, per germline (reference sequence). Trimming took 4 bases from V and 0 from J, leaving 11 bases between them. The DNA for the CDR3 is TGTGCCAGCAGTTCCCCTACATTAAGCACAGATACGCAGTATTTT. It codes for CASSSPTLSTDTQYF.

The chain joins TRBV5-1 to TRBJ2-3, with D hard to call. This CDR3 has 15 residues. Germline V gene data show CDR1 as SGHRS and CDR2 as YFSETQ. V lost 2 bases and J lost 2, with 12 bases in between. CDR3 in amino acids: CASSFLGVPTDTQYF. DNA for the CDR3: TGCGCCAGCAGCTTTCTGGGTGTACCCACAGATACGCAGTATTTT.

This clone has just one count. The chain employs TRBV3-1 (or the pseudogene TRBV3-2) and TRBJ1-6; the D gene is possibly TRBD1 (5 bases). CDR3 length: 11 amino acids. V was clipped by 8 bases and J by 9 bases, with 8 bases between them. Looked up from germline, CDR1 is LGHDT and CDR2 is YNNKEL (reference sequence). The CDR3 coding sequence is TGTGCCAGCGCGAGGGGTTCACCCCTCCACTTT. Its protein product is CASARGSPLHF.

The chain couples TRBV6-5 to TRBJ1-5, with 9 bases identical to TRBD1. Trimming removed 6 bases from V and 8 bases from J; junction bases left unmatched: 11. The CDR3 has 15 residues. Germline V lookup: CDR1 MNHEY, CDR2 SVGAGI. The DNA of the CDR3 is TGTGCCAGCAGGAACCCCGGGACAGGGAGTAAGCCCCAGCATTTT. Its translation: CASRNPGTGSKPQHF.

As DNA, the CDR3 is TGTGCCACCAGTGATTTGAGCACCGGGGAGCTGTTTTTT. Encoded protein: CATSDLSTGELFF. This chain links TRBV24-1 with TRBJ2-2, with unresolved D. V lost 0 bases and J 4 bases, leaving 2 bases between the germline ends. The CDR3 runs 13 residues. Per the germline V gene, CDR1 is KGHDR and CDR2 is SFDVKD.

CDR3 nucleotide sequence: TGCAGCGTTGGGGGGCGGGACTTCTCTGGGGCCAACGTCCTGACTTTC. Translating gives CSVGGRDFSGANVLTF. J is TRBJ2-6 and V is TRBV29-1; D possibly uses TRBD1 or TRBD2 (6 bases each). The ends were cut back, 4 bases at V and 0 bases at J, with 13 bases in the middle. The germline gives CDR1 SQVTM, CDR2 ANQGSEA. This CDR3 has 16 amino acids.

The chain links TRBV18 to TRBJ1-5; D is uncertain. Germline V CDR1 and CDR2: KGHSH, LQKENI. This CDR3 contains 13 residues. The germline V and J ends were trimmed by 2 bases and 6 bases, with 8 bases remaining between them. In DNA form, the CDR3 reads TGTGCCAGCTCACCAAATGAATTTCAGCCCCAGCATTTT. Protein: CASSPNEFQPQHF.